This TCR beta chain is from a study of tumor and adjacent non-tumor tissue in lung cancer. Whole-study context: Samples averaged about 4.2 million productive TCRbeta reads each.

TCRbeta libraries were built with three rounds of nested PCR, modified from ARM-PCR. Each CDR3 protein is one row after TCRdb ran MiXCR on the multiplex PCR reads. This sample has some 80,000 distinct CDR3 sequences; over 60% occur once, and the top ten carry approximately 9.5%. The template was RNA from unsorted bulk tissue. Notes on the study in general: Top 100 clones took a larger repertoire share in normal lung.

With respect to this clonotype: Its antigen is not identified. At one boundary the junction diverges from the germline segment, which might be a read error.

Germline V gene lookup returns CDR1 DFQATT and CDR2 SNEGSKA (reference sequence). The CDR3 spans 12 residues. Sequenced material: lung tumor tissue. The TCR originated in a woman aged 40 to 50 with non-small cell lung cancer. V gene TRBV20-1 combines with J gene TRBJ2-7; D is possibly TRBD2 (5 bases). CDR3 nucleotides: TGCAGTACTAGTCTAGGGCCATACGGGCAGTACTTC. Its translation is CSTSLGPYGQYF.